This T cell receptor (beta chain) was sequenced for a study of blood T cell repertoires in COVID-19. The CDR3 is made up of 16 amino acids. The ends lost 4 bases at V and 14 bases at J; junction bases unmatched: 19. CDR1 is SGHRS and CDR2 is YFSETQ in the germline V gene. Clones were read by immunoSEQ multiplex PCR, and TCRdb kept only the in-frame ones, dropping some. Here the sample spans 150,000 to 160,000 clones, around 83% being singletons. The specimen sequenced was peripheral blood. This TCR was sampled from a woman aged 60 to 75 with acute or convalescent COVID-19. The chain employs TRBV5-1 and TRBJ2-1; 9 nucleotides line up with TRBD1. The CDR3 loop is CASSPTGTGSNTIKFF. Written as DNA, the CDR3 is TGCGCCAGCAGCCCGACCGGGACAGGGAGTAATACGATCAAGTTCTTC.